This T cell receptor (beta chain) was retrieved from a study of a mutant IDH1 vaccine in newly diagnosed glioma. At the level of the study: Patients under treatment included roughly 60% males and approximately 38% females and had a mean age of around 43 years. Previous care, which was radiotherapy, temozolomide, or both, most often involved both.

TCRdb keeps only in-frame clones here, not all; method: immunoSEQ multiplex PCR. The sample lists about 92,000 clones, about four fifths occurring once. V dropped 4 bases and J dropped 2 bases, with 8 bases sitting between them. Germline V gene sequence: CDR1 GTSNPN, CDR2 SVGIG (reference sequence). The CDR3 covers 12 residues. Indicated time point: baseline, week 1 (first vaccination visit). Treatment of the sample: pre-vaccination baseline after standard-of-care therapy. Each of the donors came in with new WHO grade 3 or 4 astrocytomas that were IDH1-mutant and ATRX-lost. Sample: PBMCs, taken from a glioma patient treated with radiotherapy, temozolomide or both. The origin of this receptor is a man aged 40-49 years with glioma. The rearrangement joins TRBV30 to TRBJ1-2; D gene unclear. The CDR3 nucleotides read TGTGCCTGGAATGGAGGGAACTATGGCTACACCTTC. Amino acid sequence: CAWNGGNYGYTF.